This TCR beta chain derives from a study of patients and donors after allogeneic stem cell transplantation. This clonotype has just a few counts. The CDR3 contains 17 residues. The junction had 7 bases not matched to a gene; V was cut back by 3 bases and J by 0 bases. CDR1 and CDR2 from the germline V gene are SEHNR and FQNEAQ (reference sequence). TCRdb used MiXCR to reprocess the RT-PCR reads, holding one entry per CDR3 protein. The sample shows hundreds of thousands of distinct CDR3 sequences, roughly two fifths of them seen only once. Sequenced input: blood, either unsorted or a sorted T cell fraction (not recorded which). This clonotype was sampled from a human donor who was either an allogeneic HSCT recipient or a stem cell or donor lymphocyte infusion donor (not recorded which). It is not recorded whose cells these are; they may come from a transplant donor. The gene calls are TRBV7-9 and TRBJ1-3, with 8 bases identical to TRBD1. For the CDR3, the DNA is TGTGCCAGCAGCTTCCAACAGGGGGGTTCCTCTGGAAACACCATATATTTT. This sequence encodes CASSFQQGGSSGNTIYF.